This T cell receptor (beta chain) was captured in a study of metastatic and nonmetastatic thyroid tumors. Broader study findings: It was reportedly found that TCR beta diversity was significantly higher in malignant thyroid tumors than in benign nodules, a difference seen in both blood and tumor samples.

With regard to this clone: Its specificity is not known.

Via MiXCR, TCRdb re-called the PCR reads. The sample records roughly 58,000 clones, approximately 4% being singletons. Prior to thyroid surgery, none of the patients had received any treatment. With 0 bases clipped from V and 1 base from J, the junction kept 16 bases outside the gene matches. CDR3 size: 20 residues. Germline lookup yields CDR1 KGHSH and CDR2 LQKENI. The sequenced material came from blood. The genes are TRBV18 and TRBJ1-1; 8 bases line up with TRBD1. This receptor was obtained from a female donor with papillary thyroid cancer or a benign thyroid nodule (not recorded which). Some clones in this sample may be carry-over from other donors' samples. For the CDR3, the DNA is TGTGCCAGCTCACCACCGCCCCGATGGACAGGGTTGGGGAAGAACACTGAAGCTTTCTTT. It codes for CASSPPPRWTGLGKNTEAFF.